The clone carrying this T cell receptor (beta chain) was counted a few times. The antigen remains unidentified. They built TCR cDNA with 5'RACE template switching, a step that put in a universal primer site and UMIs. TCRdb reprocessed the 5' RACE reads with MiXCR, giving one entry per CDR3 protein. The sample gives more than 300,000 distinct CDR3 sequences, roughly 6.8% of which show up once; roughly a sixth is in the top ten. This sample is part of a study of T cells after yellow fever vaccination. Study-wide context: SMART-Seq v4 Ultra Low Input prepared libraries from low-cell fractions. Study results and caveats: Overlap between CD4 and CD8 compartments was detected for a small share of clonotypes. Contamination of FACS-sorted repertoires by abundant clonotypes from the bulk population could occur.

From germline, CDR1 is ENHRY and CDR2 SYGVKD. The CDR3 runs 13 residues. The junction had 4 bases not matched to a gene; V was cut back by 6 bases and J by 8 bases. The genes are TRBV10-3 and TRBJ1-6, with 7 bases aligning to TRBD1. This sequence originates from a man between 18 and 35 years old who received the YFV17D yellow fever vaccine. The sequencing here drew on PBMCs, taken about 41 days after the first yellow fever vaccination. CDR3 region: CAIRRDSDSPLHF. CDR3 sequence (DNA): TGTGCCATCAGACGGGACAGCGATTCACCCCTCCACTTT.